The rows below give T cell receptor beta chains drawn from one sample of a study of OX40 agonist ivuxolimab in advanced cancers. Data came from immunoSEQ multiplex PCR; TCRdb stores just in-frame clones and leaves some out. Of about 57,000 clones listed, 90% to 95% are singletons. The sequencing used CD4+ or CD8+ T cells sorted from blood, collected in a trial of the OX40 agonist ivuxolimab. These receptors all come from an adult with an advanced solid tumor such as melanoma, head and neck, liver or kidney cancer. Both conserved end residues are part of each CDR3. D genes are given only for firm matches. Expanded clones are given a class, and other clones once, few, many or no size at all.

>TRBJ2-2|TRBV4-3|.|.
TGCGCCAGCAGCCAAGATTCCTGGAACACCGGGGAGCTGTTTTTT
CASSQDSWNTGELFF
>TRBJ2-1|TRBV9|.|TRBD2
TGTGCCAGCAGCGTAGGGCTAGCGGGATCCCCCAATGAGCAGTTCTTC
CASSVGLAGSPNEQFF
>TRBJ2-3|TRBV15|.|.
TGTGCCACCGTGACTAGTAACCCAGATACGCAGTATTTT
CATVTSNPDTQYF
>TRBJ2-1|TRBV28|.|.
TGTGCCAGCACCTTAAATATGGGTACGACTGAGCAGTTCTTC
CASTLNMGTTEQFF
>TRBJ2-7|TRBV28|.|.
TGTGCCAGCAGTTTATCGGTACATAGAAGCTCCTACGAGCAGTACTTC
CASSLSVHRSSYEQYF
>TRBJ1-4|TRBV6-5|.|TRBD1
TGTGCCAGCAGCCCGGGACAGCCTAATGAAAAACTGTTTTTT
CASSPGQPNEKLFF
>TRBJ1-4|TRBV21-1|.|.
TGTGCCAGCAGCAAAGTACGGCGGACATTCAAAGGAGTACTGTTTTTT
CASSKVRRTFKGVLFF
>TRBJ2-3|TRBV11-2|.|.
TGTGCCAGCAGCTCGCAAATGGCAGATACGCAGTATTTT
CASSSQMADTQYF
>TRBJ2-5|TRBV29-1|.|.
TGCAGCGTTGAAAACAGCAGAACCCAAGAGACCCAGTACTTC
CSVENSRTQETQYF
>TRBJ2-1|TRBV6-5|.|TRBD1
TGTGCCAGCAGTCCGACAGGGGCCGAGCAGTTCTTC
CASSPTGAEQFF
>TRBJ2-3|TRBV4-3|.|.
TGCGCCAGCAGCCAACTAGGAAACACAGATACGCAGTATTTT
CASSQLGNTDTQYF
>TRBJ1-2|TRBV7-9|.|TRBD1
TGTGCCAGCAGCTTAGGGGGACAGGGAAGCGGCTACACCTTC
CASSLGGQGSGYTF
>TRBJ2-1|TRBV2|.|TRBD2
TGTGCCAGCAGTTATAAGGTGGAGACTAGCGGGAGTAGGGTTTACAATGAGCAGTTCTTC
CASSYKVETSGSRVYNEQFF
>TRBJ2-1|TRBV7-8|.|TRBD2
TGTGCCAGCAGCTGGAGACTAGCGGGAGACAATGAGCAGTTCTTC
CASSWRLAGDNEQFF
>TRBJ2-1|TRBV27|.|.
TGTGCCAGCAGTTTAATTCTTAGCCTCGCTACCTATGAGCAGTTCTTC
CASSLILSLATYEQFF
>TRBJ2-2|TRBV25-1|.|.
TGTGCCAGCAGTGATGTTACCGGGGAGCTGTTTTTT
CASSDVTGELFF
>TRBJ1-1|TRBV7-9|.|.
TGTGCCAGCAGCTTAGTTGGGGATTACACTGAAGCTTTCTTT
CASSLVGDYTEAFF
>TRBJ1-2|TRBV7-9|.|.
TGTGCCAGCAGCCCTCTGACACCAACCTATGGCTACACCTTC
CASSPLTPTYGYTF
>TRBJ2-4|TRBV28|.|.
TGTGCCAGCAGACGCCCCAGGGAAGAAGGGCAAAGCATTCAGTACTTC
CASRRPREEGQSIQYF
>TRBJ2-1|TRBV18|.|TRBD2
TGTGCCAGCTCACCACCGGAACAGAGCGCGCGGGGGGGTGAGCAGTTCTTC
CASSPPEQSARGGEQFF
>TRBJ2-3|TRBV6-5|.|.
TGTGCCAGCAGTTACTCCGGCAGGTCCACAGATACGCAGTATTTT
CASSYSGRSTDTQYF
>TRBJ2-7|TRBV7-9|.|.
TGTGCCAGCAGCTTAGCGAGGGGAGTTTCGGTGTACGAGCAGTACTTC
CASSLARGVSVYEQYF
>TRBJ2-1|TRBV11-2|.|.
TGTGCCAGCAGCACCATCCGGCTAAACAGGAATGAGCAGTTCTTC
CASSTIRLNRNEQFF
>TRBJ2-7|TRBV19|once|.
TGTGCCAGTAGCTCCGGGGGACACAGCCTGACCGAGCAGTACTTC
CASSSGGHSLTEQYF
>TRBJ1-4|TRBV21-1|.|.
TGTGCCAGCACTGGCAGCCGGAACCCCCTCGACCTTAATGAAAAACTGTTTTTT
CASTGSRNPLDLNEKLFF
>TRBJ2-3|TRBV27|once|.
TGTGCCAGTGCCACCTTGGATACGCAGTATTTT
CASATLDTQYF
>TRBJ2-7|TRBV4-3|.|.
TGCGCCAGCAGCCAAGACCCAGGAAGAAGTGACGAGCAGTACTTC
CASSQDPGRSDEQYF
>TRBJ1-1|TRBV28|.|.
TGTGCCAGCAGTTTTCCAGGCCTCACTGAAGCTTTCTTT
CASSFPGLTEAFF
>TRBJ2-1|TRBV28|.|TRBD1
TGTGCCAGCAACCCCAACCGGGACAGGGATGTGTTTCGCTCCTACAATGAGCAGTTCTTC
CASNPNRDRDVFRSYNEQFF
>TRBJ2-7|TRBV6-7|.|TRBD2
TGTGCCAGCAGTGAAGCTAGCGGGGGCTCCTACGAGCAGTACTTC
CASSEASGGSYEQYF
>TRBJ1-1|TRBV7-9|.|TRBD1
TGTGCCAGCAGCTTAGTGGTCGACAGGGGAGCTTTCTTT
CASSLVVDRGAFF
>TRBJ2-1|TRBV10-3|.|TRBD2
TGTGCCACCGGGACTAGCGGGAGTCAAAATGAGCAGTTCTTC
CATGTSGSQNEQFF
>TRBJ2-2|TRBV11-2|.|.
TGTGCCAGCAGCTACCCGGAGGGGGAGCTGTTTTTT
CASSYPEGELFF
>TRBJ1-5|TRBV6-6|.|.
TGTGCCAGCAGGCTTACTAGACTCTCAAATCAGCCCCAGCATTTT
CASRLTRLSNQPQHF
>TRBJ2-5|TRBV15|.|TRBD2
TGTGCCACCCAACGGGCGGGAGAAGGTGAGACCCAGTACTTC
CATQRAGEGETQYF
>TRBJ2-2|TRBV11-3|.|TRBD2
TGTGCCAGCAGCTTAGAGGACGGGGGGACCGGGGAGCTGTTTTTT
CASSLEDGGTGELFF
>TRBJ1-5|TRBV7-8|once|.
TGTGCCAGCAGCGTAAGCTATAGCAATCAGCCCCAGCATTTT
CASSVSYSNQPQHF
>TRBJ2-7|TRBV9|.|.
TGTGCCAGCAGCGTAGGGGGGGCTGGTTACGAGCAGTACTTC
CASSVGGAGYEQYF
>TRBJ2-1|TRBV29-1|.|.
TGCAGCGTGAGCTCTTACAATGAGCAGTTCTTC
CSVSSYNEQFF
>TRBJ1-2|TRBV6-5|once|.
TGTGCCAGCAGTTACTCGAAAGCCTATGGCTACACCTTC
CASSYSKAYGYTF
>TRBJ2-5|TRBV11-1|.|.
TGTGCCAGCAGCTCCCGCGGGGACTCCCTTAGAGAGACCCAGTACTTC
CASSSRGDSLRETQYF
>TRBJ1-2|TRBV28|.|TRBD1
TGTGCCAGCAGTTTCGGACAGGGGAGCTATGGCTACACCTTC
CASSFGQGSYGYTF
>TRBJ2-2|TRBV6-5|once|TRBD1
TGTGCCAGCAGTTATTCTAGGACAGGGAAGGACGGGGAGCTGTTTTTT
CASSYSRTGKDGELFF
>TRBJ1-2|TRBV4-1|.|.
TGCGCCAGCAGCCAATACGGGACTCAGCGAAGCTATGGCTACACCTTC
CASSQYGTQRSYGYTF